The present entry profiles one TCR beta chain with its context. This specimen comes from a study of blood T cell repertoires in COVID-19. The wider study: COVID-19 samples collected from the United States, Italy and Spain covered acute and convalescent phases. PBMCs, B-cell-depleted T cells, or T cells were the source of the cDNA or gDNA that made up the material.

Here immunoSEQ multiplex PCR was the method, and the copy in TCRdb shows in-frame clones only, minus some. The data hold around 99,000 clones, with over 80% observed a single time. This clonotype was sampled from a human donor in a cohort sampled during active COVID-19. The specimen sequenced was peripheral blood.

Written as DNA, the CDR3 is TGTGCCAGCAGCACCGGACTAGGCAATGAGCAGTTCTTC. As protein: CASSTGLGNEQFF. The chain recombines TRBV7-7 with TRBJ2-1; 7 bases fit TRBD2. The CDR3 is 13 residues long. J was trimmed by 6 bases and V by 5 bases; bases with no gene match: 4. CDR1 is SSHAT, CDR2 FNYEAQ, per germline (reference sequence).